The TCR beta chain under discussion was sequenced for a study of cytomegalovirus exposure and HLA in healthy donors. General study findings and limits: When analyzed later, a missense DCLRE1C variant was found to be linked to TCR beta V- and J-gene trimming. High sensitivity and specificity were reportedly achieved when the classifier diagnosed cytomegalovirus status. In most subjects, TCR beta sequences reportedly gave accurate predictions of HLA-A and HLA-B alleles.

Points on this clone: Its target is unknown.

CDR3 size: 14 residues. V lost 1 base and J lost 6, with 9 bases in between. Germline-derived CDR1 and CDR2 are LGHNA and YNFKEQ. Researchers ran the PCR with 60 Vbeta and 13 Jbeta primers. Clones were read by immunoSEQ multiplex PCR, and TCRdb kept only the in-frame ones, dropping some. Of about 98,000 clones listed, about 81% were seen once; the top ten hold 11%. V and J are TRBV4-2 and TRBJ2-2; D might be TRBD1 (6 bases). The source of this sequence is a man aged 18 to 29 in good health and CMV-seropositive. Sequenced input: PBMCs. The CDR3 bases are TGTGCCAGCAGCCAAGCACAGGGATCCGGGGAGCTGTTTTTT. Its translation is CASSQAQGSGELFF.